This TCR beta chain was observed in a study of blood T cell repertoires in COVID-19. With 3 bases removed from V and 5 bases from J, the gap between germline ends came to 14 bases. CDR3 size: 14 residues. Germline V gene data show CDR1 as SGDLS and CDR2 as YYNGEE. Only one count was recorded for this clone. This table comes from immunoSEQ multiplex PCR, and its TCRdb copy is limited to in-frame clones, with some not included. The table has 210,000 or so clones, 70% to 90% seen once. Cohort allocation depended upon clinical history that participants reported. The chain links TRBV9 to TRBJ2-5; possibly TRBD1 for D (6 bases). This clonotype originated in a man younger than 45 who had recovered from COVID-19. Sequencing was done on a sample of PBMCs or T cells enriched from blood (not recorded which). This chain's CDR3 is CASSATGRPETQYF. CDR3 DNA: TGTGCCAGCAGCGCGACAGGTCGACCCGAGACCCAGTACTTC. The entire variable domain, with the rest obtained from reference TRBV9 and TRBJ2-5, is as follows: DSGVTQTPKHLITATGQRVTLRCSPRSGDLSVYWYQQSLDQGLQFLIQYYNGEERAKGNILERFSAQQFPDLHSELNLSSLELGDSALYFCASSATGRPETQYFGPGTRLLVL.